Below, 20 T cell receptor beta chains from the same sample are listed, as sequenced in a study of blood T cell repertoires in COVID-19. Only in-frame clones appear in the TCRdb table, and some are missing; sequencing was by immunoSEQ multiplex PCR. Altogether about 120,000 clones are present, 90% being singletons, with the ten largest covering 1.5% to 2%. Material: peripheral blood. All receptors derive from a human donor with active COVID-19. The donor label of this sample is uncertain.

CDR3 coding DNA: TGTGCCAGCAGCTTAATCGGGGCAGGGGCCTATGGCTACACCTTC. Protein product: CASSLIGAGAYGYTF. This chain joins TRBV7-2 and TRBJ1-2; weak D call: TRBD1 (6 bases). Germline V gives CDR1 SGHTA, CDR2 FQGNSA. The CDR3 covers 15 residues. V was pared by 2 bases and J by 4 bases, with 14 bases between.

The rearrangement uses TRBV12-3 or TRBV12-4 and TRBJ2-3; D is possibly TRBD1 (5 bases). V was trimmed by 7 bases and J by 5 bases, leaving 10 bases between them. The CDR3 totals 12 residues. Written as DNA, the CDR3 is TGTGCCAGCACTATAGGGGTAGATACGCAGTATTTT. Translated: CASTIGVDTQYF.

The chain links TRBV15 to TRBJ1-3; perhaps TRBD1 as D (5 bases). Germline-derived CDR1 and CDR2 are LNHNV and YYDKDF (reference sequence). V gave up 0 bases and J gave up 5 bases, with 11 bases separating them. This CDR3 region has 15 residues. CDR3: CATSRDPQARNTIYF. The CDR3 DNA follows: TGTGCCACCAGCAGAGACCCACAGGCCCGAAACACCATATATTTT.

The chain joins TRBV19 to TRBJ1-2; 7 nucleotides line up with TRBD1. V trimming: 3 bases; J trimming: 4 bases; junction bases outside the gene matches: 8. The CDR3 is made up of 15 amino acids. Germline V CDR1 and CDR2: LNHDA, SQIVND (reference sequence). The CDR3 region has the DNA TGTGCCAGTAGTATCCCCCCGGGGACAGTCTATGGCTACACCTTC. It is translated as CASSIPPGTVYGYTF.

The V call is TRBV28, the J call TRBJ2-7, with D possibly TRBD2 on 5 matching bases. The CDR3 has 12 amino acids. Germline V gene lookup returns CDR1 MDHEN and CDR2 SYDVKM. The V gene lost 8 bases and the J gene lost 2 bases, with 10 bases spanning the gap. The CDR3 loop reads CASRTPPYEQYF. CDR3 bases: TGTGCCAGCCGGACTCCTCCCTACGAGCAGTACTTC.

The rearrangement joins TRBV12-3 or TRBV12-4 to TRBJ2-1; D might be TRBD2 (6 bases). Trimming took off 6 bases at V and 14 bases at J, with 14 bases between the two ends. CDR3 size: 11 residues. The CDR3 DNA reads as TGTGCCAGCAGCCGCGGGACGTCAGAGTTCTTC. Translated: CASSRGTSEFF.

This chain connects TRBV6-5 to TRBJ1-1; D not resolved. The CDR3 runs 15 residues. The V and J ends lost 7 bases and 2 bases respectively, with 17 bases between them. CDR1 MNHEY and CDR2 SVGAGI come from the germline V gene. The CDR3 loop reads CASTPVEGANTEAFF. For the CDR3, the DNA is TGTGCCAGCACCCCAGTGGAGGGCGCAAACACTGAAGCTTTCTTT.

The chain has TRBV11-2 and TRBJ1-6; D ambiguous. This CDR3 has 15 amino acids. Germline CDR1 reads SGHAT; CDR2 reads FQNNGV. Trimming pared 0 bases from V and 7 bases from J, leaving 10 bases between. CDR3 region: CASSLEVGMNSPLHF. Written as DNA, the CDR3 is TGTGCCAGCAGCTTAGAGGTCGGTATGAATTCACCCCTCCACTTT.

This chain uses TRBV5-3 with TRBJ2-2, with 7 bases that match TRBD1. TRBV5-3 is an ORF, with its function uncertain. V shed 4 bases, J shed 3 bases, and the junction held 3 bases outside the gene matches. The CDR3 loop spans 14 amino acids. The DNA for the CDR3 is TGTGCCAGAAGCCTCACAGGGGACACCGGGGAGCTGTTTTTT. Protein sequence: CARSLTGDTGELFF.

This clone has a single count. J is TRBJ1-6 and V is TRBV14, with 7 bases lining up with TRBD1. The V and J ends lost 3 bases and 7 bases, in that order; junction bases with no gene match: 6. CDR3 size: 15 residues. Germline loops: CDR1 SGHDN, CDR2 FVKESK. CDR3 nucleotides: TGTGCCAGCAGCCAGCAACAGGGGCGAAATTCACCCCTCCACTTT. Protein product: CASSQQQGRNSPLHF.

The V call is TRBV5-4, the J call TRBJ1-3, with 8 nucleotides matching TRBD1. With 3 bases clipped from V and 2 bases from J, the junction kept 7 bases outside the gene matches. The CDR3 runs to 16 residues. Germline V CDR1 and CDR2: SGHNT, YYREEE (reference sequence). The CDR3 here is CASSSVTQGAGNTIYF. In DNA form, the CDR3 reads TGTGCCAGCAGCTCCGTGACACAGGGGGCTGGAAACACCATATATTTT.

The chain couples TRBV7-2 to TRBJ2-3, with 8 bases aligning to TRBD2. V shed 0 bases and J 0 bases; nucleotides not matched to a gene: 2. CDR1 SGHTA and CDR2 FQGNSA come from the germline V gene. This CDR3 has 16 amino acids. The CDR3 DNA sequence: TGTGCCAGCAGCTTAGCAATAGCGGGGAGCACAGATACGCAGTATTTT. Its translation: CASSLAIAGSTDTQYF.

This rearrangement joins TRBV19 to TRBJ1-2; D possibly corresponds to TRBD1 (6 bases). Germline V gives CDR1 LNHDA, CDR2 SQIVND (reference sequence). V was clipped by 4 bases and J by 7 bases, with 16 bases between them. The CDR3 totals 14 residues. CDR3 nucleotides: TGTGCCAGTAGTACCGGTCGCGGGGGCTTTGGCTACACCTTC. Protein sequence: CASSTGRGGFGYTF.

The rearrangement links TRBV9 to TRBJ2-7, with 9 bases that match TRBD2. The germline V gene encodes CDR1 SGDLS and CDR2 YYNGEE. V shed 0 bases and J 7 bases; nucleotides not matched to a gene: 17. The CDR3 spans 18 residues. The CDR3 here is CASSVGGGPGLAPQEQYF. In nucleotides, the CDR3 is TGTGCCAGCAGCGTAGGAGGGGGTCCGGGACTAGCCCCGCAGGAGCAGTACTTC.

V usage is TRBV30 and J usage is TRBJ2-5; possible D gene TRBD1, 6 bases. Germline V gives CDR1 GTSNPN, CDR2 SVGIG (reference sequence). The CDR3 is 11 amino acids. CDR3 protein: CAYRDQETQYF. In DNA, the CDR3 is TGTGCTTACAGGGATCAAGAGACCCAGTACTTC.

V and J are TRBV2 and TRBJ2-7; D is unclear. The CDR3 runs 16 residues. The V and J ends lost 1 base and 2 bases respectively, with 15 bases between them. The germline gives CDR1 SNHLY, CDR2 FYNNEI. The CDR3 DNA is TGTGCCAGCAGTGAAGAATCGCCAAAACTCACCTACGAGCAGTACTTC. Protein sequence: CASSEESPKLTYEQYF.

The V and J genes are TRBV4-3 and TRBJ1-4, with D hard to call. Germline V CDR1 and CDR2: LGHNA, YSLEER. The ends were cut back, 4 bases at V and 0 bases at J, with 6 bases in the middle. The CDR3 spans 14 residues. This CDR3 reads CASSRAATNEKLFF. DNA for the CDR3: TGCGCCAGCAGCCGGGCTGCAACTAATGAAAAACTGTTTTTT.

Comment on this clone: Sequence at one end of the junction differs from germline and may be a read error. This chain links TRBV7-7 with TRBJ2-1; D is uncertain. CDR3 length equals 15 residues. Per the germline V gene, CDR1 is SSHAT and CDR2 is FNYEAQ (reference sequence). Here the CDR3 reads CASSLSVATYNEQFF. The CDR3 nucleotides read TGTGCTAGCAGCTTGTCGGTCGCGACCTACAATGAGCAGTTCTTC.

This rearrangement joins TRBV6-6 to TRBJ1-1; no clear D gene. Germline V CDR1 and CDR2: MNHNY, SVGAGI (reference sequence). This CDR3 is built from 14 residues. V was shortened by 0 bases and J by 6 bases, with 11 bases between the two germline ends. As DNA, the CDR3 is TGTGCCAGCAGTTACTCGAGCCTTGCCCCTGAAGCTTTCTTT. Translation: CASSYSSLAPEAFF.

The chain joins TRBV28 to TRBJ2-7, with a weak D call TRBD1 (5 bases). Germline V gene data show CDR1 as MDHEN and CDR2 as SYDVKM. The length of the CDR3 is 14 residues. V was clipped by 6 bases and J by 4 bases, with 16 bases between them. The CDR3: CASRAFGRGYEQYF. The DNA for the CDR3 is TGTGCCAGCAGGGCCTTCGGTAGGGGTTACGAGCAGTACTTC.